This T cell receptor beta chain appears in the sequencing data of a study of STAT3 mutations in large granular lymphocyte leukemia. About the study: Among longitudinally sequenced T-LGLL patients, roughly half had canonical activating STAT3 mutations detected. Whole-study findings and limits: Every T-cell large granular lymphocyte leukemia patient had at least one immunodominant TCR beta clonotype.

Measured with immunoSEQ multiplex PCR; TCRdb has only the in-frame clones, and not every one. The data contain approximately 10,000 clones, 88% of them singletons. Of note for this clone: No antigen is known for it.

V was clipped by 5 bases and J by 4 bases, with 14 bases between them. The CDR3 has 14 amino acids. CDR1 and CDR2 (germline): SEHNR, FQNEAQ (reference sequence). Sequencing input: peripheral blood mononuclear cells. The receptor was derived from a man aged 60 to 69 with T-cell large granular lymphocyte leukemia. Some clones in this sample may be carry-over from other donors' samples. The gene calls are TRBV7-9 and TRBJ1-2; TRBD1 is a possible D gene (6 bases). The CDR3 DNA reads TGTGCCAGCAGCCAGGGCCAGGGGAGCTATGGCTACACCTTC. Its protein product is CASSQGQGSYGYTF.